Below are 17 T cell receptor beta chains sequenced from a single sample in a study of technical replicates of blood from a handful of donors. The protocol was immunoSEQ multiplex PCR, while the TCRdb copy is restricted to in-frame clones and leaves out a portion. Of fewer than 15,000 clones in the sample, 70% to 80% are singletons; the top ten hold roughly an eighth. Sequencing input: PBMCs. The receptors shown here come from a human donor in good health.

The table lists this clone with a few counts. The genes are TRBV7-8 and TRBJ2-7; 9 bases fit TRBD2. The CDR3 covers 15 residues. The germline CDR1 and CDR2 sequences are SGHVS and FQNEAQ. V lost 1 base, J lost 2 bases, and 3 bases stayed unmatched. The CDR3 bases are TGTGCCAGCAGCTTAGGACTAGCGGAGACCTACGAGCAGTACTTC. Translation: CASSLGLAETYEQYF.

J is TRBJ2-7 and V is TRBV30, with D unresolved. Looked up from germline, CDR1 is GTSNPN and CDR2 is SVGIG (reference sequence). The V end was cut by 8 bases, the J end by 4 bases, with 15 bases between. The CDR3 runs 12 residues. DNA for the CDR3: TGTGCCGTAAGTCAAAGCCCTTACGAGCAGTACTTC. Amino acid sequence: CAVSQSPYEQYF.

This sequence joins TRBV10-1 and TRBJ1-1; 8 nucleotides align to TRBD1. From germline, CDR1 is WNHNN and CDR2 SYGVQD (reference sequence). The CDR3 has 13 amino acids. Germline trimming cut 3 bases from V and 4 bases from J; bases unmatched to any gene: 1. This chain's CDR3 is CASSEGTGTEAFF. CDR3 nucleotide sequence: TGCGCCAGCAGTGAAGGGACAGGCACTGAAGCTTTCTTT.

The V and J genes are TRBV2 and TRBJ2-1; a possible D gene is TRBD1 (5 bases). V gave up 6 bases and J gave up 9 bases, with 12 bases separating them. The germline gives CDR1 SNHLY, CDR2 FYNNEI. The CDR3 is 12 residues long. CDR3 nucleotides: TGTGCCAGCAGATACCTAGGGGCTGAGCAGTTCTTC. This encodes CASRYLGAEQFF.

The chain has TRBV25-1 and TRBJ2-7, with 7 positions matching TRBD2. V dropped 3 bases and J dropped 5; count of bases not matched to a gene: 13. CDR3 size: 16 residues. Germline V gene sequence: CDR1 MGHDK, CDR2 SYGVNS. CDR3 amino acids: CASSDRGGGSAHEQYF. The CDR3 DNA reads as TGTGCCAGCAGTGACAGAGGTGGCGGGAGCGCCCACGAGCAGTACTTC.

This chain joins TRBV11-3 and TRBJ2-5, with D hard to call. In germline, CDR1 is SGHNT, CDR2 YENEEA. This CDR3 comprises 15 residues. V lost 1 base and J lost 2, with 11 bases in between. The CDR3 sequence: CASSLGWPGQETQYF. CDR3 DNA: TGTGCCAGCAGCTTAGGGTGGCCCGGGCAAGAGACCCAGTACTTC.

The chain joins TRBV30 to TRBJ2-5; TRBD1 matches 7 bases. V lost 0 bases and J lost 7; bases outside the gene matches: 5. Germline CDR1 reads GTSNPN; CDR2 reads SVGIG (reference sequence). The CDR3 is 13 residues long. In DNA form, the CDR3 reads TGTGCCTGGAGTGTTCAGGGGGTCGGGACCCAGTACTTC. Translating gives CAWSVQGVGTQYF.

This sequence joins TRBV6-5 and TRBJ1-4, with D unresolved. The CDR3 has 14 residues. V gave up 0 bases and J gave up 8 bases, with 10 bases separating them. Germline values: CDR1 MNHEY, CDR2 SVGAGI. CDR3 sequence reads: CASSYSNSGEKLFF. The CDR3 DNA reads as TGTGCCAGCAGTTACTCGAACAGCGGGGAAAAACTGTTTTTT.

The gene calls are TRBV28 and TRBJ1-5; 11 bases match TRBD1. The V gene's germline CDR1 is MDHEN and CDR2 SYDVKM. Trimming at V came to 4 bases and at J to 3 bases, leaving 2 bases not matched to a gene. The CDR3 consists of 15 residues. The chain's CDR3 is CASSSGQGDNQPQHF. The CDR3, as DNA: TGTGCCAGCAGTTCGGGACAGGGGGACAATCAGCCCCAGCATTTT.

V usage is TRBV6-5 and J usage is TRBJ2-7, with D maybe TRBD2 (6 bases). CDR3 length: 15 residues. Germline-derived CDR1 and CDR2 are MNHEY and SVGAGI. Trimming stripped 3 bases from V and 3 bases from J, with 15 bases between. CDR3 nucleotides: TGTGCCAGCAGTTATGCTAGTGTGGGGGGCTACGAGCAGTACTTC. It codes for CASSYASVGGYEQYF.

This clone was counted a single time. The rearrangement joins TRBV5-1 to TRBJ2-5; tentative D call: TRBD1 (6 bases). Germline lookup yields CDR1 SGHRS and CDR2 YFSETQ. This CDR3 comprises 15 residues. V was pared by 1 base and J by 5 bases, with 15 bases between. DNA of the CDR3: TGCGCCAGCAGCTTGACAGGGTCAGCCCTGGAGACCCAGTACTTC. The encoded protein is CASSLTGSALETQYF. The whole variable domain, filled in from reference TRBV5-1 and TRBJ2-5, reads KAGVTQTPRYLIKTRGQQVTLSCSPISGHRSVSWYQQTPGQGLQFLFEYFSETQRNKGNFPGRFSGRQFSNSRSEMNVSTLELGDSALYLCASSLTGSALETQYFGPGTRLLVL.

The genes are TRBV4-1 and TRBJ2-2; 7 bases agree with TRBD1. The V gene end was trimmed by 7 bases and the J gene end by 6 bases; junction bases not matched to a gene: 8. The CDR3 loop spans 14 amino acids. Germline V gene data show CDR1 as MGHRA and CDR2 as YSYEKL. The DNA for the CDR3 is TGCGCCAGCACCCTCGACAGGGCGGCCGGGGAGCTGTTTTTT. Its translation is CASTLDRAAGELFF.

As DNA, the CDR3 is TGCGCCAGCAGCCCCTCGGGCGGGAGTACGGATGAGCAGTTCTTC. Protein product: CASSPSGGSTDEQFF. This chain uses TRBV5-1 with TRBJ2-1; the match to TRBD2 covers 7 bases. The CDR3 extends over 15 amino acids. CDR1 and CDR2 from the germline V gene are SGHRS and YFSETQ. The V gene end was trimmed by 4 bases and the J gene end by 8 bases; junction bases not matched to a gene: 12.

This clone was observed a few times. The gene calls are TRBV5-6 and TRBJ1-3; perhaps TRBD1 as D (5 bases). This CDR3 is 16 amino acids long. The V gene's germline CDR1 is SGHDT and CDR2 YYEEEE. The ends were cut back, 5 bases at V and 0 bases at J, with 15 bases in the middle. The CDR3 region has the DNA TGTGCCAGCAGGCATTCCTCGGACAACTCTGGAAACACCATATATTTT. Amino acid sequence: CASRHSSDNSGNTIYF.

The rearrangement links TRBV7-9 to TRBJ2-7; 11 bases map to TRBD2. The ends lost 5 bases at V and 3 bases at J; junction bases unmatched: 6. CDR3 size: 15 residues. Germline V gene sequence: CDR1 SEHNR, CDR2 FQNEAQ (reference sequence). Here the CDR3 reads CASSGGTSGFYEQYF. The CDR3 region has the DNA TGTGCCAGCAGCGGAGGGACTAGCGGATTCTACGAGCAGTACTTC.

The rearrangement joins TRBV7-9 to TRBJ1-3; 7 nucleotides match TRBD1. CDR1 is SEHNR, CDR2 FQNEAQ, per germline (reference sequence). The junction had 5 bases not matched to a gene; V was cut back by 4 bases and J by 5 bases. This CDR3 contains 14 residues. The CDR3 DNA sequence: TGTGCCAGCAGCTACGGACAGGCCAGAAACACCATATATTTT. Its translation is CASSYGQARNTIYF.

CDR3 residues: CASSHRKRADSDEQFF. The CDR3 DNA reads as TGTGCCAGCAGCCATCGAAAGCGGGCGGACTCGGATGAGCAGTTCTTC. This chain joins TRBV4-2 and TRBJ2-1; D is possibly TRBD2 (6 bases). CDR1 LGHNA and CDR2 YNFKEQ come from the germline V gene. The germline V and J ends were trimmed by 3 bases and 8 bases, with 20 bases remaining between them. CDR3 size: 16 residues.